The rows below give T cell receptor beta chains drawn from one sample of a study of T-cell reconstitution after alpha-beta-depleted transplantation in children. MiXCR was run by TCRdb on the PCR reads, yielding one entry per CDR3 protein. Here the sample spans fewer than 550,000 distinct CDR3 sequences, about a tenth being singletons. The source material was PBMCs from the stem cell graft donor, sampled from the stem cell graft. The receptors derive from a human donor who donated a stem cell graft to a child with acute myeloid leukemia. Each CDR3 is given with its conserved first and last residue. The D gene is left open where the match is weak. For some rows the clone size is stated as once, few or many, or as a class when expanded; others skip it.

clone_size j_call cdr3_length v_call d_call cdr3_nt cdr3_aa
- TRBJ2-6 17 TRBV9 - TGTGCCAGCAGCGTAGCACTCTCGGGCTCTGGGGCCAACGTCCTGACTTTC CASSVALSGSGANVLTF
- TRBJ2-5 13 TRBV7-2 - TGTGCCAGCAGCCTGATGCGGGGAGAGACCCAGTACTTC CASSLMRGETQYF
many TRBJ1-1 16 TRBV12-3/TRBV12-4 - TGTGCCAGCAGTTTTCGTCTCGGGAGCATGAACACTGAAGCTTTCTTT CASSFRLGSMNTEAFF
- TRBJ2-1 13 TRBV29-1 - TGCATAGGGTCCGGAGCCCGGGGCGATGAGCAGTTCTTC CIGSGARGDEQFF
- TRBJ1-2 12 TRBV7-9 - TGTGCCAGCAGCACCCCGGACATTGGCTACACCTTC CASSTPDIGYTF
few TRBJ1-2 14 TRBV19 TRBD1 TGTGCCAGTAGTGGCCCGGGACAGTACTATGGCTACACCTTC CASSGPGQYYGYTF
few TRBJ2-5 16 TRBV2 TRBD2 TGTGCCAGCAGTGAGCGGCGGGGGGGCCCGGAAGAGACCCAGTACTTC CASSERRGGPEETQYF
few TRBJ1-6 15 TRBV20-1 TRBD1 TGCAGTGCCGCTCTTGGACAGGGTCATAATTCACCCCTCCACTTT CSAALGQGHNSPLHF
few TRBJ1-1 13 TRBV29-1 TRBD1 TGCAGCGCCACACAGGGGGTAGGCACTGAAGCTTTCTTT CSATQGVGTEAFF
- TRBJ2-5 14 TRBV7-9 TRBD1 TGTGCCAGCACCAGGGACAGGGGGAGCGAGACCCAGTACTTC CASTRDRGSETQYF
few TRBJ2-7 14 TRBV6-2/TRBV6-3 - TGTGCCAGCAGTCGGACTACCCTCTCCTACGAGCAGTACTTC CASSRTTLSYEQYF
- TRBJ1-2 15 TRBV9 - TGTGCCAGCAGCGCCCTCTTGACTGGTCCCTATGGCTACACCTTC CASSALLTGPYGYTF
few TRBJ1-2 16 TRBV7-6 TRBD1 TGTGCCAGCAGCTCCCAGCCGGGACAGGGGGGCTTTGGCTACACCTTC CASSSQPGQGGFGYTF